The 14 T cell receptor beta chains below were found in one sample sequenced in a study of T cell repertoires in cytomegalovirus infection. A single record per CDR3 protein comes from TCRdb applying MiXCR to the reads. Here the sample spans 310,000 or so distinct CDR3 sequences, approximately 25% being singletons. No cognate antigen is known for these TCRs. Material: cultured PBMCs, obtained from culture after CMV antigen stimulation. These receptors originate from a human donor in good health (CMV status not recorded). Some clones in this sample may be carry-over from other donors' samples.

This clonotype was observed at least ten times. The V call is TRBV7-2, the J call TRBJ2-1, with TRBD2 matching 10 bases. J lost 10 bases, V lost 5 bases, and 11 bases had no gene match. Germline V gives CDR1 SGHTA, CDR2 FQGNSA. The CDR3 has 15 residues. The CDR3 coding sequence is TGTGCCAGCAGCCGGACTAGCGGCCCTTCATGGGAGCAGTTCTTC. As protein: CASSRTSGPSWEQFF.

The CDR3 here is CASSTQPSYEQYF. CDR3 nucleotide sequence: TGCGCCAGCAGCACCCAACCGTCGTACGAGCAGTACTTC. The V and J genes are TRBV5-1 and TRBJ2-7; D not certain. V was cut by 4 bases and J by 4 bases, with 12 bases left in between. Germline V gene data show CDR1 as SGHRS and CDR2 as YFSETQ. This CDR3 has 13 amino acids. Full variable domain (outside the CDR3, taken from reference TRBV5-1 and TRBJ2-7): KAGVTQTPRYLIKTRGQQVTLSCSPISGHRSVSWYQQTPGQGLQFLFEYFSETQRNKGNFPGRFSGRQFSNSRSEMNVSTLELGDSALYLCASSTQPSYEQYFGPGTRLTVT.

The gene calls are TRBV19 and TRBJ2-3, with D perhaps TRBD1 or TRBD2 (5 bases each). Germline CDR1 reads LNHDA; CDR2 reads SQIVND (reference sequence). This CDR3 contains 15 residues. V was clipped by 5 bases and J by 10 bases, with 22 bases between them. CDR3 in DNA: TGTGCCAGTAGTCCCCTGGGACGAAATGGCCGGGCGCAGTATTTT. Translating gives CASSPLGRNGRAQYF.

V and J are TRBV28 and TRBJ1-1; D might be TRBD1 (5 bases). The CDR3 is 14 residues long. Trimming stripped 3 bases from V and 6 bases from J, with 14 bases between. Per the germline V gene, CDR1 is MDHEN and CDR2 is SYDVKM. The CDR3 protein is CASSFSVQGAEAFF. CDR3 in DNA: TGTGCCAGCAGTTTTTCGGTGCAGGGAGCTGAAGCTTTCTTT.

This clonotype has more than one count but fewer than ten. This CDR3 is CASSQVLAAGTDTQYF. The CDR3 nucleotides read TGCGCCAGCAGCCAAGTGCTAGCTGCGGGCACAGATACGCAGTATTTT. The chain links TRBV4-1 to TRBJ2-3; tentative D call: TRBD2 (5 bases). From germline, CDR1 is MGHRA and CDR2 YSYEKL. The CDR3 is made up of 16 amino acids. V was shortened by 1 base and J by 1 base, with 12 bases between the two germline ends.

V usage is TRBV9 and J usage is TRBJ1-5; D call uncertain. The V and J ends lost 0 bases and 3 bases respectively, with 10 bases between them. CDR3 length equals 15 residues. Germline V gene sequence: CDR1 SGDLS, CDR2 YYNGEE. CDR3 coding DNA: TGTGCCAGCAGCGTAGCCGGCAGTCACAATCAGCCCCAGCATTTT. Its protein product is CASSVAGSHNQPQHF.

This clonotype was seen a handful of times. The CDR3 loop reads CASRPSGTLAGELFF. CDR3 coding DNA: TGTGCCAGCAGACCGAGCGGGACCCTTGCCGGGGAGCTGTTTTTT. This chain uses TRBV6-2 or TRBV6-3 with TRBJ2-2; 7 bases align to TRBD2. This CDR3 has 15 residues. In germline, CDR1 is MNHEY, CDR2 SVGEGT. V was clipped by 6 bases and J by 6 bases; unmatched bases: 10.

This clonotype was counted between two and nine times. CDR3 protein: CASRRETGLNYGYTF. CDR3 coding DNA: TGCGCCAGCAGAAGGGAGACAGGGCTTAACTATGGCTACACCTTC. The rearrangement uses TRBV4-1 and TRBJ1-2; 7 bases align to TRBD1. The V gene end was trimmed by 6 bases and the J gene end by 1 base; junction bases not matched to a gene: 8. Germline V gene sequence: CDR1 MGHRA, CDR2 YSYEKL. CDR3 size: 15 residues.

The CDR3 DNA reads as TGTGCCAGCATTGGGACAGGGGTCGCTAACTATGGCTACACCTTC. Protein: CASIGTGVANYGYTF. The genes are TRBV6-1 and TRBJ1-2; 10 bases match TRBD1. Germline V gives CDR1 MNHNS, CDR2 SASEGT. The CDR3 has 15 amino acids. V lost 7 bases, J lost 0 bases, and 5 bases stayed unmatched.

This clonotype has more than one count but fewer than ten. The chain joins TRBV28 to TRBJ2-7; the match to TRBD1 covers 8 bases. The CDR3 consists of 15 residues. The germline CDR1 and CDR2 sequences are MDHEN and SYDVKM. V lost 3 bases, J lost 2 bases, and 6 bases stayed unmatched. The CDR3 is CASSFLTGDTYEQYF. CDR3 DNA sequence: TGTGCCAGCAGTTTCCTGACAGGGGATACCTACGAGCAGTACTTC. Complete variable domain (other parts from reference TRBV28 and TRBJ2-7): DVKVTQSSRYLVKRTGEKVFLECVQDMDHENMFWYRQDPGLGLRLIYFSYDVKMKEKGDIPEGYSVSREKKERFSLILESASTNQTSMYLCASSFLTGDTYEQYFGPGTRLTVT.

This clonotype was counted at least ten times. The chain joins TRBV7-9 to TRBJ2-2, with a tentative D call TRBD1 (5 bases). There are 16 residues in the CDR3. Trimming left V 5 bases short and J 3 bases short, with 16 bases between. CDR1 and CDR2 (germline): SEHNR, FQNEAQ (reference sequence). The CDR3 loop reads CASSPPQGSYTGELFF. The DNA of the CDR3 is TGTGCCAGCAGCCCCCCCCAGGGCAGCTACACCGGGGAGCTGTTTTTT.

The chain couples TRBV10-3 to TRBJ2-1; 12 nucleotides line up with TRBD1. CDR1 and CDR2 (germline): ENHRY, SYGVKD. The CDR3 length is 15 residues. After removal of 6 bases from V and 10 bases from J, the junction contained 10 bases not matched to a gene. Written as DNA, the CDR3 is TGTGCCATCAGGAGGGGACAGGGGGCATCATCGGAGCAGTTCTTC. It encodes CAIRRGQGASSEQFF.

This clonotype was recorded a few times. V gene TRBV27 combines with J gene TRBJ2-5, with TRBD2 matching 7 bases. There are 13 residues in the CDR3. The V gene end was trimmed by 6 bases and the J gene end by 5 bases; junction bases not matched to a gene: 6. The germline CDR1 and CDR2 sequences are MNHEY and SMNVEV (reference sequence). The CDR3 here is CASSSAGGETQYF. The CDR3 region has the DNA TGTGCCAGCAGCTCAGCCGGGGGGGAGACCCAGTACTTC.

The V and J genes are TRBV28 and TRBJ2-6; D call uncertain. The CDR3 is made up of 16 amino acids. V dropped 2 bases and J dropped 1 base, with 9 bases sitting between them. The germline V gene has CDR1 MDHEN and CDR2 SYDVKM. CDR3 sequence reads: CASSLRARSGANVLTF. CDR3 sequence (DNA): TGTGCCAGCAGTTTAAGGGCTAGGTCTGGGGCCAACGTCCTGACTTTC.